The 12 T cell receptor beta chains below come from one sample, sequenced in a study of shared clonotypes between healthy human individuals. Some clones are missing from TCRdb's copy, which holds only in-frame ones; the method was immunoSEQ multiplex PCR. The table records over a million clones, around 98.5% of them present only once. The sample taken for sequencing was naive CD4+ T cells sorted from blood. Subset described: CD45RA+ positively selected. These receptors were collected from a man aged 30-40 years in good health.

This rearrangement joins TRBV27 to TRBJ2-7; 11 nucleotides agree with TRBD2. The V segment lost 0 bases and the J segment 4 bases; nucleotides outside the gene matches: 2. This CDR3 is 15 amino acids long. Looked up from germline, CDR1 is MNHEY and CDR2 is SMNVEV (reference sequence). CDR3 residues: CASSLSGLAEYEQYF. CDR3 nucleotide sequence: TGTGCCAGCAGTTTATCGGGACTAGCGGAGTACGAGCAGTACTTC.

Details on this clone: Additional DNA sequences in this sample encode the identical CDR3. V gene TRBV29-1 combines with J gene TRBJ2-5; D not certain. This CDR3 is built from 12 residues. The V and J ends lost 3 bases and 0 bases respectively, with 5 bases between them. Germline CDR1 is SQVTM and CDR2 is ANQGSEA. The CDR3: CSVDRNQETQYF. The CDR3 nucleotides read TGCAGCGTTGACAGGAACCAAGAGACCCAGTACTTC.

V is TRBV11-2 and J is TRBJ2-5; 16 bases are a match to TRBD2. The germline CDR1 and CDR2 sequences are SGHAT and FQNNGV. Germline trimming cut 6 bases from V and 5 bases from J; bases unmatched to any gene: 12. The length of the CDR3 is 18 residues. The chain's CDR3 is CASSHGTSGRVGVETQYF. The DNA for the CDR3 is TGTGCCAGCAGTCATGGGACTAGCGGGAGGGTAGGGGTGGAGACCCAGTACTTC.

Only one count was recorded for this clone. This chain links TRBV7-9 with TRBJ2-7; D not certain. The CDR3 contains 15 residues. Germline V CDR1 and CDR2: SEHNR, FQNEAQ (reference sequence). V lost 5 bases and J lost 0, with 14 bases in between. As DNA, the CDR3 is TGTGCCAGCAGCCCGCCGCGGACCCTCTCCTACGAGCAGTACTTC. Translation: CASSPPRTLSYEQYF.

Notes on this clone: This CDR3 is also generated by other DNA sequences in the sample. The J gene is TRBJ1-1, the V gene TRBV25-1, with 9 bases fitting TRBD1. Germline V gives CDR1 MGHDK, CDR2 SYGVNS. Germline trimming cut 3 bases from V and 1 base from J; bases unmatched to any gene: 3. This CDR3 is 15 amino acids long. CDR3 residues: CASSDPGQGNTEAFF. DNA for the CDR3: TGTGCCAGCAGTGACCCGGGACAGGGGAACACTGAAGCTTTCTTT.

This clone was picked up one time. The chain links TRBV7-9 to TRBJ1-1; D is possibly TRBD1 (6 bases). Germline V gene data show CDR1 as SEHNR and CDR2 as FQNEAQ (reference sequence). The V gene lost 5 bases and the J gene lost 8 bases, with 18 bases spanning the gap. This CDR3 spans 14 amino acids. CDR3 amino acids: CASSLPRGEIEAFF. As DNA, the CDR3 is TGTGCCAGCAGCCTGCCAAGGGGGGAGATCGAAGCTTTCTTT.

The rearrangement uses TRBV4-3 and TRBJ2-2; tentatively, D is TRBD1 or TRBD2 (5 bases each). Germline V gene sequence: CDR1 LGHNA, CDR2 YSLEER. The length of the CDR3 is 15 residues. V dropped 4 bases and J dropped 0 bases, with 9 bases sitting between them. The CDR3 sequence is CASSRGPANTGELFF. As DNA, the CDR3 is TGCGCCAGCAGCCGGGGACCCGCGAACACCGGGGAGCTGTTTTTT.

The CDR3 loop is CASRERGGAGYTF. The CDR3 DNA reads as TGTGCCAGCAGGGAACGGGGTGGGGCTGGCTACACCTTC. V gene TRBV2 combines with J gene TRBJ1-2; tentatively, D is TRBD1 (5 bases). Germline loops: CDR1 SNHLY, CDR2 FYNNEI. Trimming removed 6 bases at V and 7 bases at J, with 15 bases between. The CDR3 contains 13 residues.

This rearrangement joins TRBV7-2 to TRBJ2-1; D might be TRBD2 (5 bases). Trimming removed 5 bases from V and 0 bases from J, with 11 bases in between. CDR1 is SGHTA and CDR2 is FQGNSA in the germline V gene. The CDR3 contains 15 residues. The CDR3 nucleotides read TGTGCCAGCAGCCCTCTGGGGAGCTCCTACAATGAGCAGTTCTTC. Its translation is CASSPLGSSYNEQFF.

The rearrangement uses TRBV5-1 and TRBJ1-1; D remains unclear. Germline CDR1 and CDR2: SGHRS and YFSETQ. V lost 4 bases, J lost 1 base, and 8 bases lay in between. This CDR3 is 13 amino acids long. The CDR3 sequence: CASSNTQNTEAFF. The CDR3 nucleotides are TGCGCCAGCAGCAACACACAGAACACTGAAGCTTTCTTT.

The J gene is TRBJ2-1, the V gene TRBV5-1; the match to TRBD2 covers 9 bases. The CDR3 spans 18 residues. The V and J ends lost 4 bases and 9 bases, in that order; junction bases with no gene match: 20. Per the germline V gene, CDR1 is SGHRS and CDR2 is YFSETQ. Written as DNA, the CDR3 is TGCGCCAGCAGCCCAGGACTAGCGATCCAGGAGGAGGGAATTGAGCAGTTCTTC. Amino acid sequence: CASSPGLAIQEEGIEQFF.

The chain recombines TRBV19 with TRBJ2-1, with D possibly being TRBD2 (6 bases). V lost 4 bases and J lost 8, with 15 bases in between. Germline V gene lookup returns CDR1 LNHDA and CDR2 SQIVND (reference sequence). This CDR3 has 14 amino acids. The CDR3 DNA reads TGTGCCAGTAGTAGCGGACCGGGACTCCATGAGCAGTTCTTC. It specifies CASSSGPGLHEQFF.